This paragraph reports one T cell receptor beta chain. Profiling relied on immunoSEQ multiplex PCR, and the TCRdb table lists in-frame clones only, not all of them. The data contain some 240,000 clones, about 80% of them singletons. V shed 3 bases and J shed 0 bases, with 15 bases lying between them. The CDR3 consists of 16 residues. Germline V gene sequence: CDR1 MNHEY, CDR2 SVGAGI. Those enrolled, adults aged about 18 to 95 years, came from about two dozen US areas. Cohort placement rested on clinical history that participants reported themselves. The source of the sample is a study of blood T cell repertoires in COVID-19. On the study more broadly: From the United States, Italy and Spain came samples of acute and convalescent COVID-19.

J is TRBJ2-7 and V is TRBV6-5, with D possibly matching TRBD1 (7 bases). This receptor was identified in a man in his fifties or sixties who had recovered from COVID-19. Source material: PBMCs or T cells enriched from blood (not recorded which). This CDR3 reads CASSYNGQGGSYEQYF. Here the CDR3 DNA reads TGTGCCAGCAGTTATAATGGGCAGGGGGGCTCCTACGAGCAGTACTTC.